What follows is one TCR beta chain and its context. In the original processing: Amplification with reference gene primers provided the estimates of nucleated cell counts. Repertoires were generated with immunoSEQ multiplex PCR, while TCRdb's copy carries only in-frame clones and drops some. D and trimming were read from the DNA, whereas the V and J calls and clone size are those reported in that table. The sample has under 300,000 clones; around 87% are singletons. The CDR3 contains 14 residues. V shed 5 bases, J shed 2 bases, and the junction held 4 bases outside the gene matches. CDR1 SGHTA and CDR2 FQGNSA come from the germline V gene. This record belongs to a study of blood T cell repertoires in COVID-19. Study-level information: PBMCs, B-cell-depleted T cells, or T cells provided the cDNA or gDNA that made up the material.

The sequence was obtained from a woman in her 70s with active or convalescent COVID-19. Input material: peripheral blood. This chain connects TRBV7-2 to TRBJ1-2, with 8 bases lining up with TRBD1. The CDR3 protein is CASSPGQANYGYTF. CDR3 nucleotide sequence: TGTGCCAGCAGCCCGGGACAGGCCAACTATGGCTACACCTTC.